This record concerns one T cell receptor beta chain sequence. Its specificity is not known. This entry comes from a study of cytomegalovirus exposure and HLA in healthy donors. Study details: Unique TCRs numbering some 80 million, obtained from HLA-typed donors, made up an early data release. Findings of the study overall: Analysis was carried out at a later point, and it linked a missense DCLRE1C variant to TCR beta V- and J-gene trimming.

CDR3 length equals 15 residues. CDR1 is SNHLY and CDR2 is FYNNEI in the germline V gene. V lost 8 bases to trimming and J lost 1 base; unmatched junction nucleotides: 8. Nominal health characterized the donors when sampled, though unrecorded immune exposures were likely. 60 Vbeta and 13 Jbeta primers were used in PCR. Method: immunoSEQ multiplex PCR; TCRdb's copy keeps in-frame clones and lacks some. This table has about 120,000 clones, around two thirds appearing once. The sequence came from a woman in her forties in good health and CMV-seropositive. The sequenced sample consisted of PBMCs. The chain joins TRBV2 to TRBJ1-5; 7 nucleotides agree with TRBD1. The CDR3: CASSTGDGSNQPQHF. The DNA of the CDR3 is TGTGCCAGCTCAACAGGGGATGGAAGCAATCAGCCCCAGCATTTT. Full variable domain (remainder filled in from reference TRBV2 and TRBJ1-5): EPEVTQTPSHQVTQMGQEVILRCVPISNHLYFYWYRQILGQKVEFLVSFYNNEISEKSEIFDDQFSVERPDGSNFTLKIRSTKLEDSAMYFCASSTGDGSNQPQHFGDGTRLSIL.